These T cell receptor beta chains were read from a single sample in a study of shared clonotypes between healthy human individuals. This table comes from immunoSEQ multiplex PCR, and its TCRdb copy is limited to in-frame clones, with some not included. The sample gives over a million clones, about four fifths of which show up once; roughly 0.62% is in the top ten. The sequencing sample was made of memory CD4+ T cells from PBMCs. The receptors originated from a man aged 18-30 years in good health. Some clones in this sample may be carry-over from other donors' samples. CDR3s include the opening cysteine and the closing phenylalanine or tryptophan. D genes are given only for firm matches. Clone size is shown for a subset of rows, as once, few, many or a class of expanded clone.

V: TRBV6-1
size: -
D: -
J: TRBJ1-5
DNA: TGTGCCAGCAATTTAGGGCCCCAGCCCCAGCATTTT
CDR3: CASNLGPQPQHF

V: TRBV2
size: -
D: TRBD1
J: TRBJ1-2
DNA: TGTGCCACCTCAACAGGGGGCGCTGGGATCGGCTACACCTTC
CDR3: CATSTGGAGIGYTF

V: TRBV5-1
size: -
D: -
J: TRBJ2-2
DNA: TGCGCCAGTGCTCAGCAAACCTATAACCAAAAAAGGGAGCTGTTTTTT
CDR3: CASAQQTYNQKRELFF

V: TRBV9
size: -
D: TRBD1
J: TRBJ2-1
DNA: TGTGCCAGCAGCGTGAGTGAGAGGTACGGACAGGGGGCCTACAATGAGCAGTTCTTC
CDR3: CASSVSERYGQGAYNEQFF

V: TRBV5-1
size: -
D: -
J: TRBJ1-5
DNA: TGCGCCAGCAGCTCCACAGGGAATCAGCCCCAGCATTTT
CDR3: CASSSTGNQPQHF

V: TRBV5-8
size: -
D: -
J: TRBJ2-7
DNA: TGTGCCAGCAGCTTATTTGGGACGGCGGTAGGCGAGCAGTACTTC
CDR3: CASSLFGTAVGEQYF

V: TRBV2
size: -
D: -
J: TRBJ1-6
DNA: TGTGCCAGCAGTGTCCGGGGAGGTACCTATAATTCACCCCTCCACTTT
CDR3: CASSVRGGTYNSPLHF

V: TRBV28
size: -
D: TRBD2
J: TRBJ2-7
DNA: TGTGCCAGCAGTTTGGGGACTAGCTCGAGAGAGCAGTACTTC
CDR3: CASSLGTSSREQYF

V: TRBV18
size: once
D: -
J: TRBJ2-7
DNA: TGTGCCAGCTCACCGGGGCGGCTCGACGAGCAGTACTTC
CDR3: CASSPGRLDEQYF

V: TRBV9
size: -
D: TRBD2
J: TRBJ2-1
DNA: TGTGCCAGCAAATCCCCCCTACGTAGCGCGGGAGTAAATGAGCAGTTCTTC
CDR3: CASKSPLRSAGVNEQFF

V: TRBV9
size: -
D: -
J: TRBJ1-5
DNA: TGTGCCAGCAGCGTGGATGGTAATCAGCCCCAGCATTTT
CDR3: CASSVDGNQPQHF

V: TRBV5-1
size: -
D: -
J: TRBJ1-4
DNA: TGCGCCAGCAGCCGTGTACCAACTAATGAAAAACTGTTTTTT
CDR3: CASSRVPTNEKLFF

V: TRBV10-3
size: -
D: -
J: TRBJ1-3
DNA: TGTGCCACCGGGGTGTACGGGAGCTCTGGAAACACCATATATTTT
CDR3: CATGVYGSSGNTIYF

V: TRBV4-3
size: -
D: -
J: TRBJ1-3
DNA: TGCGCCAGCAGCCAAGATTGGGTGGGGGAATCTGGAAACACCATATATTTT
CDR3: CASSQDWVGESGNTIYF

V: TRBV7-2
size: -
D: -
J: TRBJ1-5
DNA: TGTGCCAGCAGCTTAGATCCCGGCTATAGCAATCAGCCCCAGCATTTT
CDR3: CASSLDPGYSNQPQHF

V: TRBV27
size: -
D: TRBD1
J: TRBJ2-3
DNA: TGTGCCAGCAACAAGGCCGGGACAGGGTTCAACACAGATACGCAGTATTTT
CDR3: CASNKAGTGFNTDTQYF

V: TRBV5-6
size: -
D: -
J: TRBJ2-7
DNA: TGTGCCAGCAGCTCCGACCCACTGGGGATCGAGCAGTACTTC
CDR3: CASSSDPLGIEQYF

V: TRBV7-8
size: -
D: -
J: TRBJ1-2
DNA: TGTGCCAGCAGCTTAGATGGATGGGACTATGGCTACACCTTC
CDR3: CASSLDGWDYGYTF

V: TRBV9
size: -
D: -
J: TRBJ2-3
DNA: TGTGCCAGCAGCCCCCAGGCGGCGGGATTTAGAACAGATACGCAGTATTTT
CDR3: CASSPQAAGFRTDTQYF